This T cell receptor beta chain was sequenced during a study of identical twins. Findings and limits, study-wide: The abundant beta clonotypes from cord blood had fewer insertions, and memory repertoires had none of this.

Germline CDR1 is LGHDT and CDR2 is YNNKEL (reference sequence). The CDR3 extends over 18 amino acids. Trimming left V 1 base short and J 6 bases short, with 22 bases between. A single record per CDR3 protein comes from TCRdb applying MiXCR to the 5' RACE reads. The sample contains around 550,000 distinct CDR3 sequences, roughly 15% of which appear only once. There are a few counts of this clonotype. Antigen: not known. These data also formed part of another study, on yellow fever vaccine responses in identical twins.

The source material was CD4+ T cells sorted from blood. The rearrangement joins TRBV3-1 to TRBJ2-1; D could derive from TRBD1 or TRBD2 (6 bases each). The source of this sequence is a woman aged 18 to 35 in good health. DNA of the CDR3: TGTGCCAGCAGCCAAGGACCTTCCTTGAGGGGGGCAGGCAATGAGCAGTTCTTC. Its translation: CASSQGPSLRGAGNEQFF.